The 10 T cell receptor beta chains given below trace back to one sample, sequenced in a study of T cell responses to AZD1222 COVID-19 vaccine (dated by TCRdb to about 2021). The receptor library was made with the immunoSEQ multiplex PCR assay. TCRdb re-hosts the immuneACCESS table, in-frame sequences only. Its copies lack some clones; in the studies checked, an unresolved V gene accounts for under half of them, and the cause for the rest is not known. This sample comprises tens of thousands of clones, roughly 94% of them detected only once. The leading ten clones occupy approximately 5.2% of the sample. Explained via the paper, the time point label denotes: baseline before first vaccination. Sequencing was performed on peripheral blood, taken on day 0 of AZD1222 vaccination. All receptors derive from an adult in good health.

The chain links TRBV18 to TRBJ2-7; either TRBD1 or TRBD2 may supply D (5 bases each). V was cut by 3 bases and J by 0 bases, with 15 bases left in between. Germline CDR1 reads KGHSH; CDR2 reads LQKENI. The CDR3 is 16 amino acids. CDR3 loop: CASSPPGTSSSYEQYF. CDR3 in DNA: TGTGCCAGCTCACCCCCCGGGACCTCGAGCTCCTACGAGCAGTACTTC.

This sequence joins TRBV7-2 and TRBJ1-3, with TRBD1 matching 11 bases. V lost 1 base to trimming and J lost 0 bases; unmatched junction nucleotides: 8. The CDR3 has 19 amino acids. Per the germline V gene, CDR1 is SGHTA and CDR2 is FQGNSA. In nucleotides, the CDR3 is TGTGCCAGCAGCTTAGTGCCGGGACAGGGGGGGTACTCTGGAAACACCATATATTTT. Encoded protein: CASSLVPGQGGYSGNTIYF.

The chain joins TRBV30 to TRBJ2-1; TRBD2 is a possible D gene (5 bases). V lost 7 bases and J lost 0, with 16 bases in between. The CDR3 has 15 amino acids. Germline CDR1 GTSNPN, CDR2 SVGIG (reference sequence). The CDR3 coding sequence is TGTGCCTCCCACAAACGGGGTAGCTCCTACAATGAGCAGTTCTTC. This gives the protein CASHKRGSSYNEQFF.

The chain employs TRBV6-2 or TRBV6-3 and TRBJ1-2; 12 nucleotides align to TRBD1. V shed 5 bases, J shed 7 bases, and the junction held 11 bases outside the gene matches. Per germline, CDR1 MNHEY and CDR2 SVGEGT. This CDR3 is 16 amino acids long. In nucleotides, the CDR3 is TGTGCCAGCAGTGCCCGGGACAGGGGGCCGGGTGCTGGCTACACCTTC. This translates into CASSARDRGPGAGYTF.

The chain uses TRBV6-5 and TRBJ1-2; TRBD1 aligns across 7 bases. The CDR3 totals 14 residues. The V gene's germline CDR1 is MNHEY and CDR2 SVGAGI. The J segment lost 0 bases and the V segment lost 6 bases, leaving 4 bases of the junction unmatched. CDR3 sequence (DNA): TGTGCCAGCAGCCGGGACAGTTCTAACTATGGCTACACCTTC. Encoded protein: CASSRDSSNYGYTF.

This clone was detected a few times. The CDR3 reads CASSFKGPPAFF. For the CDR3, the DNA is TGTGCCAGCAGCTTTAAAGGGCCTCCAGCTTTCTTT. The chain has TRBV7-3 and TRBJ1-1; D remains unclear. V was trimmed by 3 bases and J by 10 bases, leaving 12 bases between them. The CDR3 is made up of 12 amino acids. The V gene's germline CDR1 is SGHTA and CDR2 FQGTGA.

The V gene is TRBV18, the J gene TRBJ2-1; 9 bases fit TRBD2. J gave up 2 bases and V 1 base, and 9 bases lay outside the gene matches. Looked up from germline, CDR1 is KGHSH and CDR2 is LQKENI. This CDR3 has 18 residues. This CDR3 is CASSPLYSGSKAYNEQFF. In DNA form, the CDR3 reads TGTGCCAGCTCACCACTGTATAGCGGGAGTAAAGCCTACAATGAGCAGTTCTTC. Full variable domain (rest looked up from reference TRBV18 and TRBJ2-1): NAGVMQNPRHLVRRRGQEARLRCSPMKGHSHVYWYRQLPEEGLKFMVYLQKENIIDESGMPKERFSAEFPKEGPSILRIQQVVRGDSAAYFCASSPLYSGSKAYNEQFFGPGTRLTVL.

The chain joins TRBV12-5 to TRBJ2-3, with a possible D match to TRBD2 (5 bases). The ends were cut back, 6 bases at V and 4 bases at J, with 11 bases in the middle. Germline V CDR1 and CDR2: LGHNT, FRNRAP. The length of the CDR3 is 13 residues. CDR3 nucleotides: TGTGCTAGTGGCCCGACGGAGGCAGATACGCAGTATTTT. This sequence encodes CASGPTEADTQYF. The whole variable domain, remainder taken from reference TRBV12-5 and TRBJ2-3, is DARVTQTPRHKVTEMGQEVTMRCQPILGHNTVFWYRQTMMQGLELLAYFRNRAPLDDSGMPKDRFSAEMPDATLATLKIQPSEPRDSAVYFCASGPTEADTQYFGPGTRLTVL.

The chain joins TRBV2 to TRBJ2-5; 11 bases are a match to TRBD1. J lost 5 bases, V lost 0 bases, and 5 bases had no gene match. The germline gives CDR1 SNHLY, CDR2 FYNNEI. The CDR3 is 16 amino acids. The CDR3 here is CASSEARTGGFETQYF. The CDR3 DNA reads as TGTGCCAGCAGTGAAGCTCGGACAGGGGGCTTTGAGACCCAGTACTTC.

The gene calls are TRBV29-1 and TRBJ1-2, with unresolved D. Between the trimmed V and J ends, which lost 4 bases and 2 bases, there was a span of 11 bases. The CDR3 is made up of 13 amino acids. CDR1 and CDR2 from the germline V gene are SQVTM and ANQGSEA. In DNA, the CDR3 is TGCAGCGTTGTGGGCGGGGAGAACTATGGCTACACCTTC. Protein product: CSVVGGENYGYTF. Full variable domain (missing parts from reference TRBV29-1 and TRBJ1-2): SAVISQKPSRDICQRGTSLTIQCQVDSQVTMMFWYRQQPGQSLTLIATANQGSEATYESGFVIDKFPISRPNLTFSTLTVSNMSPEDSSIYLCSVVGGENYGYTFGSGTRLTVV.